This T cell receptor beta chain was observed in a study of OX40 agonist ivuxolimab in advanced cancers. Study in general: One hepatocellular carcinoma and a couple of cutaneous melanoma patients partially responded.

The data were produced by immunoSEQ multiplex PCR, yet TCRdb's version contains in-frame clones alone and is incomplete. The sample yields around 80,000 clones, roughly 84% seen once. Germline-derived CDR1 and CDR2 are MGHDK and SYGVNS. Trimming at V came to 4 bases and at J to 8 bases, leaving 9 bases not matched to a gene. The CDR3 has 16 residues. The input for sequencing was CD4+ or CD8+ T cells sorted from blood, taken in a trial of the OX40 agonist ivuxolimab. The source is an adult with an advanced solid tumor such as melanoma, head and neck, liver or kidney cancer. This chain uses TRBV25-1 with TRBJ1-6; TRBD1 matches at 9 bases. The CDR3 is CASSALGQGRDSPLHF. The CDR3, as DNA: TGTGCCAGCAGTGCCCTGGGACAGGGAAGGGATTCACCCCTCCACTTT. Full variable domain (rest looked up from reference TRBV25-1 and TRBJ1-6): EADIYQTPRYLVIGTGKKITLECSQTMGHDKMYWYQQDPGMELHLIHYSYGVNSTEKGDLSSESTVSRIRTEHFPLTLESARPSHTSQYLCASSALGQGRDSPLHFGNGTRLTVT.